The subject of this entry is one T cell receptor beta chain. This sample was included in a study of blood T cells in healthy people across ages. Primed by a sample-barcoded 5' primer and a J-beta primer mix, a second PCR proceeded for about 6 to 11 cycles. A template-switch adaptor with 12 random nucleotides tagged each cDNA molecule. TCRdb itself ran the 5' RACE reads through MiXCR, one entry per CDR3 protein. The sample consists of over 700,000 distinct CDR3 sequences, approximately 25% of them appearing once. The CDR3 runs to 15 residues. Germline V gene data show CDR1 as SNHLY and CDR2 as FYNNEI. These data also featured in a second study, about T cells of mothers and their children.

The sequencing sample was made of blood. This TCR was recovered from a boy younger than 18 in good health. The chain recombines TRBV2 with TRBJ2-5, with 12 bases fitting TRBD2. The last part of the DNA fits TRBJ2-7 better; the J call may be wrong. The CDR3 nucleotides are TGTGCCAGCAGGTACCGACTAGCGGGAGAGGGCGAGCAGTACTTC. Translation gives CASRYRLAGEGEQYF.